The 13 T cell receptor beta chains given below trace back to one sample, sequenced in a study of blood T cell repertoires in COVID-19. Repertoires were generated with immunoSEQ multiplex PCR, while TCRdb's copy carries only in-frame clones and drops some. The repertoire consists of under 350,000 clones, with under 90% occurring once and the leading ten covering approximately 2.2%. Sequences were obtained from peripheral blood. The receptor source for this set is a man between 45 and 60 years old with acute or convalescent COVID-19.

This chain connects TRBV29-1 to TRBJ1-2; TRBD1 is a possible D gene (6 bases). The CDR3 extends over 11 amino acids. CDR1 is SQVTM and CDR2 is ANQGSEA in the germline V gene. V was trimmed by 7 bases and J by 6 bases, leaving 12 bases between them. The CDR3 loop is CSGGGANGYTF. CDR3 DNA sequence: TGCAGCGGCGGGGGGGCGAATGGCTACACCTTC. The variable domain in full, with the rest retrieved from reference TRBV29-1 and TRBJ1-2, is SAVISQKPSRDICQRGTSLTIQCQVDSQVTMMFWYRQQPGQSLTLIATANQGSEATYESGFVIDKFPISRPNLTFSTLTVSNMSPEDSSIYLCSGGGANGYTFGSGTRLTVV.

This chain joins TRBV9 and TRBJ2-7; a weak D match, TRBD1 (5 bases). Germline-derived CDR1 and CDR2 are SGDLS and YYNGEE. Trimming took 0 bases from V and 6 from J, leaving 13 bases between them. The CDR3 covers 14 residues. The CDR3 nucleotides read TGTGCCAGCAGCGTAGATGGCCCGCAGGGCGAGCAGTACTTC. Its protein product is CASSVDGPQGEQYF.

The V call is TRBV2, the J call TRBJ2-1, with 7 bases aligning to TRBD2. The germline V gene encodes CDR1 SNHLY and CDR2 FYNNEI. The CDR3 has 15 residues. Unmatched junction bases numbered 5, after V lost 5 bases and J lost 1 base. In nucleotides, the CDR3 is TGTGCCAGCAGTAGGTCTAGCGGATCCTACAATGAGCAGTTCTTC. As protein: CASSRSSGSYNEQFF.

This chain connects TRBV2 to TRBJ1-2; D not certain. Germline V gives CDR1 SNHLY, CDR2 FYNNEI. V lost 11 bases to trimming and J lost 8 bases, with 15 bases between them. The CDR3 sequence is 11 residues long. The CDR3 region is CASAGSGGYTF. The CDR3, as DNA: TGTGCCTCCGCGGGGAGTGGAGGCTACACCTTC.

The V gene is TRBV3-1 (or the pseudogene TRBV3-2), the J gene TRBJ1-2, with TRBD1 matching 9 bases. This CDR3 is built from 13 residues. The trim removed 3 bases at V and 7 bases at J, leaving 3 bases unmatched. CDR1 is LGHDT and CDR2 is YNNKEL in the germline V gene (reference sequence). The DNA for the CDR3 is TGTGCCAGCAGCCAGTACAGGGGGCTTGGCTACACCTTC. Translating it yields CASSQYRGLGYTF.

The V and J genes are TRBV6-1 and TRBJ2-5; no clear D gene. V lost 2 bases, J lost 4 bases, and 5 bases lay in between. The CDR3 has 12 residues. The germline V gene has CDR1 MNHNS and CDR2 SASEGT. The CDR3 is CASSETGETQYF. As DNA, the CDR3 is TGTGCCAGCAGTGAAACGGGAGAGACCCAGTACTTC.

The rearrangement uses TRBV6-5 and TRBJ2-1, with no clear D. Germline CDR1 is MNHEY and CDR2 is SVGAGI. V was clipped by 0 bases and J by 0 bases, with 6 bases between them. The CDR3 covers 15 residues. The CDR3 DNA reads as TGTGCCAGCAGTTACTCGTCCAGCTCCTACAATGAGCAGTTCTTC. Protein: CASSYSSSSYNEQFF.

V and J are TRBV5-6 and TRBJ2-7; D gene uncertain. Germline CDR1 and CDR2: SGHDT and YYEEEE. V was clipped by 4 bases and J by 0 bases, with 14 bases between them. This CDR3 has 15 residues. CDR3 region: CASSKQHLSSYEQYF. For the CDR3, the DNA is TGTGCCAGCAGCAAACAGCACCTGAGCTCCTACGAGCAGTACTTC.

The V and J genes are TRBV4-1 and TRBJ1-5; perhaps TRBD1 as D (5 bases). The CDR3 runs to 15 residues. V lost 3 bases, J lost 0 bases, and 9 bases lay in between. Looked up from germline, CDR1 is MGHRA and CDR2 is YSYEKL. The CDR3: CASSQQGYSNQPQHF. DNA of the CDR3: TGCGCCAGCAGCCAGCAGGGTTATAGCAATCAGCCCCAGCATTTT.

The chain has TRBV5-1 and TRBJ1-1, with D perhaps TRBD1 (5 bases). The CDR3 is made up of 15 amino acids. CDR1 and CDR2 (germline): SGHRS, YFSETQ. The germline V and J ends were trimmed by 4 bases and 1 base, with 14 bases remaining between them. The CDR3 protein is CASSVNGGENTEAFF. The CDR3 nucleotides are TGCGCCAGCAGCGTAAACGGGGGGGAGAACACTGAAGCTTTCTTT.

This chain connects TRBV12-3 or TRBV12-4 to TRBJ2-1; the D gene is possibly TRBD2 (5 bases). The CDR3 spans 12 residues. V was shortened by 3 bases and J by 9 bases, with 9 bases between the two germline ends. CDR3 bases: TGTGCCAGCAGTTTGGGCCGGGGTGAGCAGTTCTTC. Protein product: CASSLGRGEQFF.

The chain combines TRBV6-5 with TRBJ1-1, with D possibly TRBD1 on 6 matching bases. V was cut by 6 bases and J by 5 bases, with 19 bases left in between. The CDR3 loop spans 15 amino acids. Per the germline V gene, CDR1 is MNHEY and CDR2 is SVGAGI. CDR3 nucleotide sequence: TGTGCCAGCAGCCACCCGGGGGGGGGCGTTACTGAAGCTTTCTTT. It translates to CASSHPGGGVTEAFF.

The sample holds one count of this clone. The genes are TRBV19 and TRBJ1-6; D possibly corresponds to TRBD1 (6 bases). CDR3 length equals 14 residues. V lost 0 bases to trimming and J lost 10 bases, with 10 bases between them. Germline assignment: CDR1 LNHDA and CDR2 SQIVND (reference sequence). The CDR3 is CASSIEAGESPLHF. DNA for the CDR3: TGTGCCAGTAGTATAGAAGCAGGGGAATCACCCCTCCACTTT.